The subject of this entry is one T cell receptor beta chain. Its antigen is unidentified. This sample was taken from a study of siplizumab effects on memory and regulatory T cells. Notes on the study in general: Suppressive function of proliferating Tregs from siplizumab cultures was not confirmed.

Some clones are missing from TCRdb's copy, which holds only in-frame ones; the method was immunoSEQ multiplex PCR. The table lists around 100,000 clones, approximately 90% of them singletons, with around 1.1% in the top ten. Trimming shortened V by 5 bases and J by 1 base, and 15 bases separated the two germline ends. The CDR3 totals 15 residues. The germline V gene has CDR1 SGHAT and CDR2 FQNNGV. The chain employs TRBV11-2 and TRBJ2-7, with a possible D match to TRBD2 (5 bases). The material sequenced was CD4+ T cells sorted from blood. The clonotype originates from a human donor in good health. CDR3: CASSPQATKSYEQYF. CDR3 DNA: TGTGCCAGCAGCCCCCAGGCGACTAAGTCCTACGAGCAGTACTTC.